The clone carrying this T cell receptor beta chain was recorded many times. Its antigen is not known. These data come from a study of T-cell reconstitution after alpha-beta-depleted transplantation in children. Whole-study results and caveats: Newly generated T cells supplied most T-cell counts and diversity one year post-transplant. Roughly two months post-transplant, alpha-beta T cells reportedly originated from several hundred graft clones that had expanded. Surviving recipient cells, namely T cells and thymic progenitors, were the source of high day-60 TCRbeta diversity in some patients.

During its preparation, the TCRbeta library received unique molecular identifiers. One entry per CDR3 protein results from TCRdb running MiXCR on the PCR reads. This sample yields hundreds of thousands of distinct CDR3 sequences, of which roughly a tenth are seen a single time; approximately 28% belongs to the top ten. The receptor's source is a child less than two years old with acute myeloid leukemia, due to receive a stem cell transplant. Specimen: PBMCs, collected before TCRalphabeta/CD19-depleted stem cell transplant.

This CDR3 is CASSTGRADTQYF. In DNA, the CDR3 is TGCGCCAGCAGCACAGGACGAGCAGATACGCAGTATTTT. The V and J genes are TRBV5-1 and TRBJ2-3; D may be TRBD1 (5 bases). The length of the CDR3 is 13 residues. Trimming removed 4 bases at V and 4 bases at J, with 10 bases between. Germline V gene data show CDR1 as SGHRS and CDR2 as YFSETQ.